This T cell receptor (beta chain) is from a study of blood T cell repertoires in COVID-19. On the study more broadly: Samples taken during acute and convalescent COVID-19 were collected in the United States, Italy and Spain. T cells, B-cell-depleted T cells, or PBMCs provided the cDNA or gDNA that served as material.

The V and J ends lost 7 bases and 0 bases respectively, with 13 bases between them. CDR1 MNHEY and CDR2 SMNVEV come from the germline V gene (reference sequence). CDR3 length: 14 amino acids. In the authors' workflow: How many nucleated cells were present was estimated from reference gene primer amplification. The protocol was immunoSEQ multiplex PCR, while the TCRdb copy is restricted to in-frame clones and leaves out a portion. The D gene and trimming were derived from the DNA, and the V and J assignments and clone size from that table. Among about 170,000 clones listed, 88% were seen once. This sequence joins TRBV27 and TRBJ2-7; TRBD2 might be the D (5 bases). The material sequenced was peripheral blood. The TCR comes from a man aged 45-60 years who had recovered from COVID-19. CDR3 coding DNA: TGTGCCAGCATGGTGGACTTAGCCTCCTACGAGCAGTACTTC. Translating it yields CASMVDLASYEQYF.